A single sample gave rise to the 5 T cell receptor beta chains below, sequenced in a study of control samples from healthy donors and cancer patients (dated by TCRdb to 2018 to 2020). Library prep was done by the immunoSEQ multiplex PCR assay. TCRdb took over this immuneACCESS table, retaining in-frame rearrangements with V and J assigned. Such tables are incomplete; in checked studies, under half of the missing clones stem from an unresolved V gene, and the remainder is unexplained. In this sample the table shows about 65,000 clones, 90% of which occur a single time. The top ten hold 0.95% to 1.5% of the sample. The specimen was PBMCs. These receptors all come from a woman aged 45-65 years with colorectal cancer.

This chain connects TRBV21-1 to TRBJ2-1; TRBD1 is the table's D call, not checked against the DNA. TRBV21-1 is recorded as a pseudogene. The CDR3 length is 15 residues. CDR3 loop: CASSHRDRTYNEQFF. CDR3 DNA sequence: TGTGCCAGCAGCCACCGGGACAGGACCTACAATGAGCAGTTCTTC.

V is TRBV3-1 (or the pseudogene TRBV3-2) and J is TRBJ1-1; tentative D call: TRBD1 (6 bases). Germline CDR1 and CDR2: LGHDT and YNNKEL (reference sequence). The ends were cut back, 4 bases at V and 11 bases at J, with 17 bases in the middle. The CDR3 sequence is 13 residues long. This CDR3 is CASSPKGGPKAFF. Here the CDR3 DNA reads TGTGCCAGCAGCCCTAAGGGGGGCCCGAAGGCTTTCTTT.

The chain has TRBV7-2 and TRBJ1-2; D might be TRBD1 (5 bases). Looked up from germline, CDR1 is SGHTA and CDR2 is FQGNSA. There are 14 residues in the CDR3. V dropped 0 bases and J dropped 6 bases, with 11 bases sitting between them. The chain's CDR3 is CASSLAGQADGYTF. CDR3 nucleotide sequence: TGTGCCAGCAGCTTAGCCGGACAAGCGGATGGCTACACCTTC.

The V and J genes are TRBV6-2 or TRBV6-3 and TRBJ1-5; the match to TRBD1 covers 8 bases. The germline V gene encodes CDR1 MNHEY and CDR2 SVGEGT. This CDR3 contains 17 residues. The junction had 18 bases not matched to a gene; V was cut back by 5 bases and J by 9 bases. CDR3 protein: CASSGFQGAALIRPQHF. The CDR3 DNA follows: TGTGCCAGCAGTGGGTTCCAGGGGGCAGCCTTAATTAGGCCCCAGCATTTT.

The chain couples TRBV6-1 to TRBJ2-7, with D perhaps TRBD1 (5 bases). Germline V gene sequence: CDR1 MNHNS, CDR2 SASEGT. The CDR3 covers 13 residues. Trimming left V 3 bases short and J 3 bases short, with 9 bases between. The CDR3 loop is CASSDRVIYEQYF. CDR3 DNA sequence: TGTGCCAGCAGTGACAGGGTAATCTACGAGCAGTACTTC.